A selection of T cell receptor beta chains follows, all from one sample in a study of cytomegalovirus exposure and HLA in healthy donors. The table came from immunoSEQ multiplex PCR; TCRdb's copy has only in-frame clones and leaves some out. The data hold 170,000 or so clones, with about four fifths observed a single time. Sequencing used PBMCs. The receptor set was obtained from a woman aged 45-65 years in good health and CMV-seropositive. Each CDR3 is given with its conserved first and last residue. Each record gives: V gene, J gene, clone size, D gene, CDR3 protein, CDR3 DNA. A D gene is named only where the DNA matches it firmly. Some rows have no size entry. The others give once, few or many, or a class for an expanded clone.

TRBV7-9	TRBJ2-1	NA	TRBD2	CSSSPITSGGVVEQFF	TGTTCCAGCAGCCCCATTACTAGCGGGGGGGTGGTTGAGCAGTTCTTC
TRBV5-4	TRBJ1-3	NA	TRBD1	CASSLGTGQGTIYF	TGTGCCAGCAGCTTGGGGACAGGTCAAGGGACCATATATTTT
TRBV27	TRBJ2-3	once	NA	CASSLLLDSSTDTQYF	TGTGCCAGCAGTCTCCTCTTGGACAGTAGCACAGATACGCAGTATTTT
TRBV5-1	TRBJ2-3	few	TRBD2	CASSLGLAGPDTQYF	TGCGCCAGCAGCTTGGGGCTAGCGGGACCAGATACGCAGTATTTT
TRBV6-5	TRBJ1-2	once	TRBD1	CASRLGQNYGYTF	TGTGCCAGCAGATTGGGACAGAACTATGGCTACACCTTC
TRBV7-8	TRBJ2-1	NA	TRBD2	CASNLGGADEQFF	TGTGCCAGCAACTTGGGAGGGGCCGATGAGCAGTTCTTC
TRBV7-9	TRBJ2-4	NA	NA	CASSLEGRNIQYF	TGTGCCAGCAGCTTAGAAGGGAGAAACATTCAGTACTTC
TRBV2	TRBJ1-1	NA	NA	CASSDQGRRTEAFF	TGTGCCAGCAGTGATCAGGGGCGGCGGACTGAAGCTTTCTTT
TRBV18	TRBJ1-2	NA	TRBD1	CASSPRTGENYGYTF	TGTGCCAGCTCACCAAGGACAGGGGAGAACTATGGCTACACCTTC
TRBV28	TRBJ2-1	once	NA	CASSSLAAQNYNEQFF	TGTGCCAGCAGTTCGTTAGCGGCACAGAATTACAATGAGCAGTTCTTC
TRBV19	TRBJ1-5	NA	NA	CASSEQGHNQPQHF	TGTGCCAGTAGTGAACAGGGCCACAATCAGCCCCAGCATTTT
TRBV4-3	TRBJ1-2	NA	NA	CASSQAVLSSYGYTF	TGCGCCAGCAGCCAAGCAGTTCTTAGCTCCTATGGCTACACCTTC
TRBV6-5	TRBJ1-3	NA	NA	CASSYSTGTGNTIYF	TGTGCCAGCAGTTACTCGACGGGGACTGGAAACACCATATATTTT
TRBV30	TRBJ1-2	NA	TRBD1	CACTGQGLYGYTF	TGTGCCTGTACGGGACAGGGGTTATATGGCTACACCTTC
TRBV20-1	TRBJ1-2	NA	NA	CSARGSYGYTF	TGCAGTGCTCGGGGTAGCTATGGCTACACCTTC
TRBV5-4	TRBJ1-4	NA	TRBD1	CASSQTGVEKLFF	TGTGCCAGCAGCCAGACAGGGGTTGAAAAACTGTTTTTT
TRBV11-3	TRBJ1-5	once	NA	CASSLEIGWDQEGQPQHF	TGTGCCAGCAGCTTAGAAATCGGATGGGATCAGGAGGGTCAGCCCCAGCATTTT
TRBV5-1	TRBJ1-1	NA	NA	CASSLITDMNTEAFF	TGCGCCAGCAGCTTGATCACGGACATGAACACTGAAGCTTTCTTT
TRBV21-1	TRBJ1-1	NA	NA	CASSKEEEGVKSRNTEAFF	TGTGCCAGCAGCAAAGAGGAAGAGGGCGTGAAATCCAGGAACACTGAAGCTTTCTTT
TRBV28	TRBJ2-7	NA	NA	CASSSSYEQYF	TGTGCCAGCAGTTCTTCCTACGAGCAGTACTTC
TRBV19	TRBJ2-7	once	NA	CASSPLLGPYEQYF	TGTGCCAGTAGTCCATTGTTGGGGCCGTACGAGCAGTACTTC
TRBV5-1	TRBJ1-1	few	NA	CASSSYSSANTEAFF	TGCGCCAGCAGCTCTTACAGCTCAGCGAACACTGAAGCTTTCTTT
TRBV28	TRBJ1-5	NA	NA	CAIFGGGSNQPQHF	TGTGCCATTTTTGGAGGTGGGAGCAATCAGCCCCAGCATTTT
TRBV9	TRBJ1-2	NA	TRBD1	CASSGLGQGVSFDYGYTF	TGTGCCAGCAGCGGACTGGGACAGGGGGTGAGCTTTGACTATGGCTACACCTTC
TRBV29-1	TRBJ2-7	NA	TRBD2	CSAVGLAEIHEQYF	TGCAGCGCTGTCGGACTAGCGGAGATCCACGAGCAGTACTTC
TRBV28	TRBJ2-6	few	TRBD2	CASSRGLAGGPGANVLTF	TGTGCCAGCAGTCGCGGACTAGCGGGAGGGCCTGGGGCCAACGTCCTGACTTTC
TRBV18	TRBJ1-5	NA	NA	CASSPSGDQPQHF	TGTGCCAGCTCACCATCGGGGGATCAGCCCCAGCATTTT
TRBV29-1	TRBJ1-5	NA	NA	CSVQVSFNQPQHF	TGCAGCGTTCAGGTGTCCTTTAATCAGCCCCAGCATTTT
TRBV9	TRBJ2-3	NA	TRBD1	CASSPRTGRTDTQYF	TGTGCCAGCAGCCCCAGGACAGGCCGCACAGATACGCAGTATTTT
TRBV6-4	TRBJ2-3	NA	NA	CASSENRASTDTQYF	TGTGCCAGCAGCGAGAACAGGGCTAGCACAGATACGCAGTATTTT
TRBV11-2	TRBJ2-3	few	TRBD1	CASSRQGGDTQYF	TGTGCCAGCAGTCGACAGGGGGGAGATACGCAGTATTTT
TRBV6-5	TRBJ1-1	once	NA	CASKEGRRTEAFF	TGTGCCAGCAAGGAAGGGAGGCGCACTGAAGCTTTCTTT
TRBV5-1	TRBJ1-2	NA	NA	CASRFVQGIDGGYTF	TGCGCCAGCCGTTTCGTACAGGGTATCGACGGCGGCTACACCTTC
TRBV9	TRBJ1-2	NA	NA	CASSVDPTGTYGYTF	TGTGCCAGCAGCGTAGACCCCACAGGGACCTATGGCTACACCTTC
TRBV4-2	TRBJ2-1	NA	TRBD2	CASSQDASSGSYNEQFF	TGTGCCAGCAGCCAAGATGCGTCTAGCGGGAGTTACAATGAGCAGTTCTTC
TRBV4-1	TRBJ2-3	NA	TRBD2	CASSQMGGGTITDTQYF	TGCGCCAGCAGCCAAATGGGCGGGGGGACGATCACAGATACGCAGTATTTT
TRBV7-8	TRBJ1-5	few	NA	CASSNREQPQHF	TGTGCCAGCAGCAACAGGGAACAGCCCCAGCATTTT
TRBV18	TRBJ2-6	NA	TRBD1	CASSLPQGSSGANVLTF	TGTGCCAGCTCACTCCCACAGGGGAGCTCTGGGGCCAACGTCCTGACTTTC
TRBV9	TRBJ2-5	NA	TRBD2	CASSVATGGRETQYF	TGTGCCAGCAGCGTAGCTACGGGGGGGAGGGAGACCCAGTACTTC
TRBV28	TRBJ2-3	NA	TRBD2	CASSSHTGSGRLNTQYF	TGTGCCAGCAGTTCCCATACGGGGAGCGGGAGGTTGAATACGCAGTATTTT
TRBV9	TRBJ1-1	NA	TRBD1	CASSHSVVGSRGLAGTEAFF	TGTGCCAGCTCCCATAGCGTAGTAGGATCCAGGGGGCTGGCGGGGACTGAAGCTTTCTTT
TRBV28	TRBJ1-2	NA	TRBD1	CASSPLLGGDRGQMGYGYTF	TGTGCCAGCAGTCCGTTACTCGGAGGGGACAGGGGGCAAATGGGCTATGGCTACACCTTC
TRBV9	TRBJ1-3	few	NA	CASSPQGNTIYF	TGTGCCAGCAGCCCTCAGGGTAACACCATATATTTT
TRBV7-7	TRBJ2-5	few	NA	CASSLRHQVQETQYF	TGTGCTAGCAGCTTACGTCACCAGGTCCAAGAGACCCAGTACTTC
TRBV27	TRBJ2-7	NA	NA	CASSEPRDTLYEQYF	TGTGCCAGCAGTGAGCCCCGGGACACCCTATACGAGCAGTACTTC
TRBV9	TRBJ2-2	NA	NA	CASSVDLGQNTGELFF	TGTGCCAGCAGCGTAGACTTGGGACAGAACACCGGGGAGCTGTTTTTT